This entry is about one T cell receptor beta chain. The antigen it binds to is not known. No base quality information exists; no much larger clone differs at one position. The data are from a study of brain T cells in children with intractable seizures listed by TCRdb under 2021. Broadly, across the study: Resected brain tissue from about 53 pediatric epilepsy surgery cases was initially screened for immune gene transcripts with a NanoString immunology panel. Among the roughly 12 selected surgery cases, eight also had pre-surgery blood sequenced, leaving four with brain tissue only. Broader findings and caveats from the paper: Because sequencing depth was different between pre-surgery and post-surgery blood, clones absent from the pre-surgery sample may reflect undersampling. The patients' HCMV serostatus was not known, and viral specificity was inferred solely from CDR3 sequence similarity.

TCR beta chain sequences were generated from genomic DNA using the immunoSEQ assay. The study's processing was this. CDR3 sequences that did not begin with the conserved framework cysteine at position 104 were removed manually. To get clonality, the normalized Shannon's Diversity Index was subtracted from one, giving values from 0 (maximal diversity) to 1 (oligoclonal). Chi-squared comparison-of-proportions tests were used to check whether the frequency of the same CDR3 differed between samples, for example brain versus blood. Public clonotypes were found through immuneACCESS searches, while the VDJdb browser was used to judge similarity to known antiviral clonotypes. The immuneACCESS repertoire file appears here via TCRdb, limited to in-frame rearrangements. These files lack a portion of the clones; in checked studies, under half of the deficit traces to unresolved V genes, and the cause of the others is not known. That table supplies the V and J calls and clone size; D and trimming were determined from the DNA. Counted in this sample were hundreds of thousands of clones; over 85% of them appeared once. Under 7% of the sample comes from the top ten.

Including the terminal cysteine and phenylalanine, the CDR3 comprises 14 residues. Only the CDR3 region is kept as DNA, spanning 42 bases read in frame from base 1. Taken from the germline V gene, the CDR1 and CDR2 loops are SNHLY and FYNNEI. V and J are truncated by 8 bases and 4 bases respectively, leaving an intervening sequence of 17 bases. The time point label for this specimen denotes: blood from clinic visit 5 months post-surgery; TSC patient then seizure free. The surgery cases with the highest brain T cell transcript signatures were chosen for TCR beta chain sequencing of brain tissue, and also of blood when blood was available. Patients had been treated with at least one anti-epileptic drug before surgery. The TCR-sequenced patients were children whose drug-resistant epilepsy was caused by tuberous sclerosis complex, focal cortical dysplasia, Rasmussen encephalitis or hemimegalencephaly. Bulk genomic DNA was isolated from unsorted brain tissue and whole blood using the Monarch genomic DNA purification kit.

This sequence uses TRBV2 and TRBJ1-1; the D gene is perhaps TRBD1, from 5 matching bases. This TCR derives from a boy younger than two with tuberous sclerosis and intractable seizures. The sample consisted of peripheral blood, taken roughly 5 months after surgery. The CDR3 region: CASFRRGQGTEAFF. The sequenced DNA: TGTGCCAGCTTTAGGAGGGGCCAGGGCACTGAAGCTTTCTTT.